This TCR beta chain stems from a study of CD8 T cells in ankylosing spondylitis. Findings and caveats of the study: Clones tied to disease were said to be significantly enriched in matched ankylosing spondylitis synovial fluid.

About this clonotype itself: Its antigen is currently unknown.

TCRdb analysed the 5' RACE reads with MiXCR anew, one entry per CDR3 protein. Altogether a few hundred thousand distinct CDR3 sequences are present, over 15% being singletons, with the ten largest covering about a third. This CDR3 contains 16 residues. Unmatched junction bases numbered 12, after V lost 5 bases and J lost 4 bases. The germline CDR1 and CDR2 sequences are SGHTA and FQGNSA. The rearrangement links TRBV7-2 to TRBJ2-5; TRBD2 matches 8 bases. Sequencing used blood, either unsorted or a sorted T cell fraction (not recorded which). The TCR originated in a male donor with ankylosing spondylitis or in good health (not recorded which). In DNA, the CDR3 is TGTGCCAGCAGCACCCGGGGGGGGCCCCTCCGAGAGACCCAGTACTTC. Its protein is CASSTRGGPLRETQYF.